The rows below give T cell receptor beta chains drawn from one sample of a study of blood T cell repertoires in COVID-19. Repertoires were generated with immunoSEQ multiplex PCR, while TCRdb's copy carries only in-frame clones and drops some. The sample has about 87,000 clones, over 70% seen once. The sample was peripheral blood. The receptor set was obtained from a woman in her fifties or sixties with acute or convalescent COVID-19. Both conserved end residues are part of each CDR3. A D gene is named only where the DNA matches it firmly. Clone sizes are given selectively: once, few, many, or a class where the clone is expanded.

>TRBJ2-6|TRBD1|once|TRBV24-1
CATSDWDRWTGANVLTF
TGTGCCACCAGTGATTGGGACAGGTGGACTGGGGCCAACGTCCTGACTTTC
>TRBJ2-7|NA|NA|TRBV2
CASSELDSLVGQYF
TGTGCCAGCAGTGAACTTGACAGTTTGGTAGGGCAGTACTTC
>TRBJ2-3|TRBD1|NA|TRBV7-9
CASSLPPGTATDTQYF
TGTGCCAGCAGCTTACCGCCCGGGACAGCGACAGATACGCAGTATTTT
>TRBJ1-2|NA|NA|TRBV19
CASSNVAGSAYGYTF
TGTGCCAGTAGTAATGTTGCGGGGTCTGCCTATGGCTACACCTTC
>TRBJ1-3|NA|NA|TRBV11-2
CASSLEGDYGNTIYF
TGTGCCAGCAGCTTAGAAGGGGATTATGGAAACACCATATATTTT
>TRBJ1-2|TRBD1|few|TRBV28
CAARGQGLSSTNYGYTF
TGTGCCGCACGGGGACAGGGACTTTCCTCAACTAACTATGGCTACACCTTC
>TRBJ2-3|TRBD1|NA|TRBV4-2
CASSGRDRETDTQYF
TGTGCCAGCAGCGGCCGGGACAGGGAAACAGATACGCAGTATTTT
>TRBJ2-6|NA|NA|TRBV5-4
CASSLPTVHSGANVLTF
TGTGCCAGCAGCTTGCCCACAGTGCACTCTGGGGCCAACGTCCTGACTTTC
>TRBJ1-2|TRBD1|NA|TRBV7-2
CASSRTGEGGYTF
TGTGCCAGCAGCCGGACAGGGGAGGGTGGCTACACCTTC
>TRBJ2-7|TRBD1|few|TRBV7-9
CASSLGTGGQTYEQYF
TGTGCCAGCAGCTTAGGGACAGGGGGCCAGACCTACGAGCAGTACTTC
>TRBJ1-1|TRBD1|NA|TRBV5-5
CASSLGDRGDAFF
TGTGCCAGCAGCTTGGGGGACAGGGGCGATGCTTTCTTT
>TRBJ2-3|TRBD2|few|TRBV6-5
CASSLAGADTDTQYF
TGTGCCAGCAGTTTAGCGGGGGCCGACACAGATACGCAGTATTTT
>TRBJ2-7|TRBD1|NA|TRBV6-1
CASSEGTGGIYEQYF
TGTGCCAGCAGTGAAGGGACAGGGGGGATCTACGAGCAGTACTTC
>TRBJ2-4|TRBD1|NA|TRBV25-1
CASSGDRGRVNIQYF
TGTGCCAGCAGTGGGGACAGGGGGCGGGTAAACATTCAGTACTTC
>TRBJ2-4|NA|many|TRBV27
CASSPLTGHLLAKNIQYF
TGTGCCAGCAGTCCTCTTACGGGACACTTACTAGCCAAAAACATTCAGTACTTC
>TRBJ1-4|TRBD1|NA|TRBV6-5
CASSPGQGGNEKLFF
TGTGCCAGCAGCCCGGGACAGGGGGGGAATGAAAAACTGTTTTTT
>TRBJ1-5|NA|once|TRBV7-2
CASSSGRANQPQHF
TGTGCCAGCAGCTCTGGCAGGGCGAATCAGCCCCAGCATTTT
>TRBJ1-2|NA|NA|TRBV28
CASSRTGSGYGYTF
TGTGCCAGCAGTAGGACTGGATCTGGCTATGGCTACACCTTC
>TRBJ1-1|NA|NA|TRBV5-6
CASSRTGRTEAFF
TGTGCCAGCAGTCGAACAGGGCGTACTGAAGCTTTCTTT
>TRBJ1-1|NA|once|TRBV19
CASSLGIPNTEAFF
TGTGCCAGTAGTCTCGGTATTCCGAACACTGAAGCTTTCTTT
>TRBJ2-2|TRBD1|NA|TRBV3-1/TRBV3-2
CASSQNRGDTGELFF
TGTGCCAGCAGCCAAAACAGGGGGGACACCGGGGAGCTGTTTTTT
>TRBJ1-1|TRBD1|NA|TRBV2
CARVRTGGMNTEAFF
TGTGCCAGAGTCCGGACAGGGGGTATGAACACTGAAGCTTTCTTT
>TRBJ2-2|TRBD2|NA|TRBV28
CASSFPGLAGGSNTGELFF
TGTGCCAGCAGTTTCCCGGGACTAGCGGGGGGGTCGAACACCGGGGAGCTGTTTTTT
>TRBJ1-1|NA|NA|TRBV15
CATSRARAWGEAFF
TGTGCCACCAGCAGAGCCAGGGCGTGGGGTGAAGCTTTCTTT
>TRBJ2-3|TRBD1|NA|TRBV3-1/TRBV3-2
CASSQRRDSPQYF
TGTGCCAGCAGCCAAAGAAGGGACAGTCCGCAGTATTTT
>TRBJ1-1|NA|NA|TRBV27
CASSLSSGGNTEAFF
TGTGCCAGCAGTTTATCGAGCGGGGGGAACACTGAAGCTTTCTTT
>TRBJ2-5|TRBD2|NA|TRBV9
CASSVDQRGLETQYF
TGTGCCAGCAGCGTAGATCAGCGGGGGTTAGAGACCCAGTACTTC
>TRBJ1-1|NA|NA|TRBV28
CASRLLPNTEAFF
TGTGCCAGCAGACTTCTACCAAACACTGAAGCTTTCTTT
>TRBJ1-4|NA|NA|TRBV15
CATSRDRGVNEKLFF
TGTGCCACCAGCAGAGATCGGGGTGTTAATGAAAAACTGTTTTTT
>TRBJ1-5|NA|few|TRBV25-1
CASSVGNQPQHF
TGTGCCAGCAGTGTCGGCAATCAGCCCCAGCATTTT
>TRBJ2-1|TRBD1|NA|TRBV9
CASSVRDRDHNEQFF
TGTGCCAGCAGCGTCCGGGACAGGGACCACAATGAGCAGTTCTTC
>TRBJ1-1|NA|NA|TRBV7-2
CASSLYGSGETEAFF
TGTGCCAGCAGCTTATACGGCTCGGGGGAAACTGAAGCTTTCTTT
>TRBJ2-1|TRBD2|NA|TRBV29-1
CSVEPRGTPYNEQFF
TGCAGCGTTGAGCCGCGGGGGACGCCCTACAATGAGCAGTTCTTC
>TRBJ1-2|NA|NA|TRBV28
CASSSGGMNYGYTF
TGTGCCAGCAGTTCGGGGGGGATGAACTATGGCTACACCTTC
>TRBJ2-3|TRBD1|NA|TRBV15
CATSNRQGTGFSDTQYF
TGTGCCACCAGCAATCGACAGGGGACCGGGTTTTCGGATACGCAGTATTTT
>TRBJ2-5|TRBD1|NA|TRBV30
CAWSKGQGTETQYF
TGTGCCTGGAGTAAAGGACAGGGAACTGAGACCCAGTACTTC
>TRBJ2-7|NA|few|TRBV7-9
CASSPRDTHYEQYF
TGTGCCAGCAGCCCACGGGACACTCACTACGAGCAGTACTTC
>TRBJ2-7|NA|NA|TRBV7-9
CASSSSVLSYEQYF
TGTGCCAGCAGCTCCTCTGTTCTCTCCTACGAGCAGTACTTC
>TRBJ1-5|TRBD1|NA|TRBV3-1/TRBV3-2
CASSLGQVGNQPQHF
TGTGCCAGCAGCCTCGGACAGGTTGGGAATCAGCCCCAGCATTTT
>TRBJ2-2|TRBD2|NA|TRBV4-2
CASSQDPGGPGTGELFF
TGTGCCAGCAGCCAAGACCCGGGGGGGCCGGGCACCGGGGAGCTGTTTTTT
>TRBJ1-6|NA|NA|TRBV28
CASSYPGSSYNSPLHF
TGTGCCAGCAGTTACCCGGGGAGCTCCTATAATTCACCCCTCCACTTT
>TRBJ2-7|TRBD1|once|TRBV6-5
CASSDGQGAEYEQYF
TGTGCCAGCTCAGACGGACAGGGGGCGGAATACGAGCAGTACTTC
>TRBJ1-2|NA|NA|TRBV5-1
CASSLSQAGYGYTF
TGCGCCAGCAGCTTATCACAGGCCGGGTATGGCTACACCTTC
>TRBJ1-2|NA|NA|TRBV19
CASSIDSERPLF
TGTGCCAGTAGTATAGATTCGGAGCGTCCTCTCTTC
>TRBJ2-5|TRBD2|NA|TRBV2
CASSKVAGAQYF
TGTGCCAGCAGTAAGGTTGCGGGGGCCCAGTACTTC
>TRBJ1-2|TRBD1|NA|TRBV10-2
CASSEMGQGGGYTF
TGCGCCAGCAGTGAGATGGGACAGGGGGGCGGCTACACCTTC
>TRBJ2-7|TRBD1|once|TRBV11-1
CASSHPGQTYEQYF
TGTGCCAGCAGCCATCCGGGACAGACCTACGAGCAGTACTTC
>TRBJ2-7|TRBD1|once|TRBV4-1
CASSQGPQGEVSSSYEQYF
TGCGCCAGCAGCCAAGGGCCCCAGGGGGAAGTTTCGAGCTCCTACGAGCAGTACTTC
>TRBJ1-2|NA|NA|TRBV4-1
CASSQVRPRIGYTF
TGCGCCAGCAGCCAAGTTCGTCCTAGAATTGGCTACACCTTC
>TRBJ2-5|NA|NA|TRBV12-3/TRBV12-4
CASGLAGTQYF
TGTGCCAGCGGTCTTGCCGGGACCCAGTACTTC
>TRBJ2-1|NA|NA|TRBV6-2/TRBV6-3
CASSYPRGGGHNEQFF
TGTGCCAGCAGTTATCCCAGAGGGGGGGGTCACAATGAGCAGTTCTTC
>TRBJ1-1|NA|NA|TRBV9
CASSVGGATEAFF
TGTGCCAGCAGCGTAGGGGGAGCCACTGAAGCTTTCTTT
>TRBJ2-7|TRBD2|NA|TRBV29-1
CSAIQRGDYEQYF
TGCAGCGCCATCCAGCGGGGGGACTACGAGCAGTACTTC
>TRBJ2-3|TRBD1|NA|TRBV19
CASRPGQGITDTQYF
TGTGCCAGTAGGCCGGGACAGGGGATCACAGATACGCAGTATTTT
>TRBJ1-2|TRBD1|once|TRBV2
CASSPDRDSGYTF
TGTGCCAGCAGTCCTGACAGGGATTCTGGCTACACCTTC